The 27 T cell receptor beta chains below come from one sample, sequenced in a study of shared T cell receptors in the human thymus. The table came from immunoSEQ multiplex PCR; TCRdb's copy has only in-frame clones and leaves some out. Here the sample spans 540,000 or so clones, around three quarters being singletons. This sample was shared with a second study, whose subject was human thymus T cells.

The specimen sequenced was thymocytes. The receptors come from a boy less than two years old with a congenital heart defect.

The V gene is TRBV7-9, the J gene TRBJ1-1; D remains ambiguous. CDR1 is SEHNR and CDR2 is FQNEAQ in the germline V gene (reference sequence). V lost 5 bases and J 5 bases, leaving 18 bases between the germline ends. This CDR3 has 15 amino acids. The CDR3 sequence: CASSHHARFRTEAFF. The DNA for the CDR3 is TGTGCCAGCAGCCATCATGCACGCTTTCGGACTGAAGCTTTCTTT.

This clone was found once. The V call is TRBV30, the J call TRBJ1-2; 12 bases fit TRBD1. The trim removed 0 bases at V and 8 bases at J, leaving 4 bases unmatched. Germline lookup yields CDR1 GTSNPN and CDR2 SVGIG (reference sequence). This CDR3 has 14 residues. The CDR3 DNA reads as TGTGCCTGGAGTGTCCCCGGGACAGGGGGCGGCTACACCTTC. Translated: CAWSVPGTGGGYTF.

The J gene is TRBJ1-2, the V gene TRBV27; 7 nucleotides line up with TRBD1. The CDR3 is made up of 13 amino acids. Germline assignment: CDR1 MNHEY and CDR2 SMNVEV (reference sequence). J lost 5 bases, V lost 6 bases, and 6 bases had no gene match. CDR3 DNA sequence: TGTGCCAGCAGAGAGGGGGCAGCTTATGGCTACACCTTC. Translation gives CASREGAAYGYTF.

V gene TRBV7-3 combines with J gene TRBJ2-1, with 8 bases aligning to TRBD2. CDR1 is SGHTA and CDR2 is FQGTGA in the germline V gene. V was pared by 0 bases and J by 8 bases, with 9 bases of the junction left unmatched. The CDR3 spans 16 residues. The CDR3 nucleotides are TGTGCCAGCAGCTTAACGGGGGGAGGCGGGAGGCATGAGCAGTTCTTC. It yields the protein CASSLTGGGGRHEQFF. The complete variable domain, with remaining parts taken from reference TRBV7-3 and TRBJ2-1, reads GAGVSQTPSNKVTEKGKYVELRCDPISGHTALYWYRQSLGQGPEFLIYFQGTGAADDSGLPNDRFFAVRPEGSVSTLKIQRTERGDSAVYLCASSLTGGGGRHEQFFGPGTRLTVL.

V usage is TRBV7-9 and J usage is TRBJ2-7; tentative D call: TRBD2 (5 bases). With 5 bases removed from V and 1 base from J, the gap between germline ends came to 9 bases. This CDR3 has 13 amino acids. Germline V gives CDR1 SEHNR, CDR2 FQNEAQ (reference sequence). This CDR3 is CASSPRESYEQYF. CDR3 bases: TGTGCCAGCAGCCCACGGGAATCCTACGAGCAGTACTTC.

As regards this clone: The junction and the germline gene differ at one end; a read error may be behind it. The V and J genes are TRBV19 and TRBJ1-2; 7 bases map to TRBD1. The germline gives CDR1 LNHDA, CDR2 SQIVND (reference sequence). The CDR3 consists of 15 residues. The CDR3 nucleotides are TGTGCCAGTAGTGTAGAGCCCGGGACAGACTATGGCTACACCTTC. Amino acid sequence: CASSVEPGTDYGYTF.

The rearrangement joins TRBV7-3 to TRBJ2-4, with 12 bases lining up with TRBD2. CDR3 length: 16 residues. Germline-derived CDR1 and CDR2 are SGHTA and FQGTGA. J lost 2 bases, V lost 4 bases, and 3 bases had no gene match. The CDR3 DNA sequence: TGTGCCAGCAGCTCGACTAGCGGGAGAACCAAAAACATTCAGTACTTC. Translating gives CASSSTSGRTKNIQYF.

V is TRBV6-1 and J is TRBJ1-2; TRBD1 matches 7 bases. The length of the CDR3 is 15 residues. V lost 1 base, J lost 7 bases, and 9 bases stayed unmatched. Looked up from germline, CDR1 is MNHNS and CDR2 is SASEGT. The CDR3 is CASSEGPPDRSGYTF. CDR3 nucleotide sequence: TGTGCCAGCAGTGAAGGCCCGCCGGACAGGTCTGGCTACACCTTC.

The genes are TRBV5-1 and TRBJ2-1, with 9 bases lining up with TRBD2. After removal of 3 bases from V and 5 bases from J, the junction contained 6 bases not matched to a gene. The CDR3 contains 15 residues. CDR1 and CDR2 (germline): SGHRS, YFSETQ. In DNA, the CDR3 is TGCGCCAGCAGCTCTAGCGGGATTAGAAACAATGAGCAGTTCTTC. Residues: CASSSSGIRNNEQFF.

This sequence joins TRBV15 and TRBJ2-1; 8 bases line up with TRBD2. This CDR3 has 18 amino acids. The trim removed 1 base at V and 6 bases at J, leaving 14 bases unmatched. CDR1 and CDR2 from the germline V gene are LNHNV and YYDKDF (reference sequence). The DNA for the CDR3 is TGTGCCACCAGCAGAGTAGGAGATAGCGGGACCGTTCGCAATGAGCAGTTCTTC. Its protein is CATSRVGDSGTVRNEQFF.

The rearrangement joins TRBV2 to TRBJ2-7; perhaps TRBD1 as D (6 bases). The V gene's germline CDR1 is SNHLY and CDR2 FYNNEI. The CDR3 extends over 13 amino acids. V was trimmed by 5 bases and J by 3 bases, leaving 11 bases between them. The CDR3 is CASSHREGYEQYF. The CDR3 nucleotides read TGTGCCAGCAGTCACAGGGAAGGCTACGAGCAGTACTTC. The variable domain in full, completed from reference TRBV2 and TRBJ2-7, reads EPEVTQTPSHQVTQMGQEVILRCVPISNHLYFYWYRQILGQKVEFLVSFYNNEISEKSEIFDDQFSVERPDGSNFTLKIRSTKLEDSAMYFCASSHREGYEQYFGPGTRLTVT.

This rearrangement joins TRBV5-5 to TRBJ2-7, with D maybe TRBD2 (6 bases). This CDR3 has 15 amino acids. CDR1 is SGHKS, CDR2 YYEKEE, per germline (reference sequence). V was clipped by 0 bases and J by 0 bases, with 10 bases between them. DNA of the CDR3: TGTGCCAGCAGCTTGGGGGGACTTTACTCCTACGAGCAGTACTTC. As protein: CASSLGGLYSYEQYF.

Here the CDR3 reads CASSLVIGDEQYF. For the CDR3, the DNA is TGCGCCAGCAGCTTGGTTATCGGTGACGAGCAGTACTTC. The J gene is TRBJ2-7, the V gene TRBV5-1; D gene ambiguous. The CDR3 runs to 13 residues. The ends were cut back, 0 bases at V and 5 bases at J, with 9 bases in the middle. The V gene's germline CDR1 is SGHRS and CDR2 YFSETQ.

The chain is built from TRBV5-4 and TRBJ2-7, with 8 bases lining up with TRBD1. The CDR3 extends over 13 amino acids. Germline CDR1 and CDR2: SGHNT and YYREEE (reference sequence). The V and J ends lost 3 bases and 3 bases, in that order; junction bases with no gene match: 2. Here the CDR3 reads CASSYGQGYEQYF. The DNA of the CDR3 is TGTGCCAGCAGCTACGGACAGGGCTACGAGCAGTACTTC.

V usage is TRBV11-3 and J usage is TRBJ2-3; 8 bases are a match to TRBD2. Germline CDR1 is SGHNT and CDR2 is YENEEA. V lost 2 bases and J lost 2; bases outside the gene matches: 6. The CDR3 is made up of 16 amino acids. The CDR3 region is CASSLRLAGLTDTQYF. In nucleotides, the CDR3 is TGTGCCAGCAGCTTAAGGCTAGCGGGCCTCACAGATACGCAGTATTTT.

The V gene is TRBV4-3, the J gene TRBJ2-5; 9 bases are a match to TRBD1. J gave up 5 bases and V 4 bases, and 17 bases lay outside the gene matches. The CDR3 spans 18 residues. Germline loops: CDR1 LGHNA, CDR2 YSLEER. The DNA of the CDR3 is TGCGCCAGCAGCCCCCTCCCCGGGGACAGGGTCCCCCGGGAGACCCAGTACTTC. Protein: CASSPLPGDRVPRETQYF.

This clone was counted between two and nine times. V is TRBV29-1 and J is TRBJ1-1; tentatively, D is TRBD1 (5 bases). Germline lookup yields CDR1 SQVTM and CDR2 ANQGSEA. The CDR3 totals 13 residues. V lost 0 bases and J lost 4, with 9 bases in between. CDR3 nucleotide sequence: TGCAGCGTTGAAGATGGGGCAGTCACTGAAGCTTTCTTT. It encodes CSVEDGAVTEAFF.

This chain joins TRBV11-3 and TRBJ2-1, with a possible D match to TRBD2 (5 bases). CDR3 length equals 16 residues. V gave up 4 bases and J gave up 0 bases, with 13 bases separating them. Germline loops: CDR1 SGHNT, CDR2 YENEEA. The CDR3 sequence is CASSYPPSISYNEQFF. The CDR3 DNA follows: TGTGCCAGCAGCTACCCCCCTAGCATCTCCTACAATGAGCAGTTCTTC.

The chain uses TRBV4-3 and TRBJ2-7; D might be TRBD1 (6 bases). Trimming took off 3 bases at V and 9 bases at J, with 9 bases between the two ends. CDR1 and CDR2 from the germline V gene are LGHNA and YSLEER. CDR3 length: 11 residues. CDR3 sequence: CASSHSTGQYF. The CDR3, as DNA: TGCGCCAGCAGCCATTCGACAGGGCAGTACTTC.

The V and J genes are TRBV5-6 and TRBJ1-2; 10 bases agree with TRBD1. This CDR3 is 15 amino acids long. The J segment lost 8 bases and the V segment lost 2 bases, leaving 9 bases of the junction unmatched. Germline V gene data show CDR1 as SGHDT and CDR2 as YYEEEE. The CDR3 loop reads CASSLGDRGMEGYTF. The CDR3 bases are TGTGCCAGCAGCTTAGGGGACAGGGGAATGGAGGGCTACACCTTC.

The DNA of the CDR3 is TGTGCCAGCAGCCAAGGGACCGGCCCGGGAGGCGCAGATACGCAGTATTTT. It translates to CASSQGTGPGGADTQYF. This rearrangement joins TRBV14 to TRBJ2-3, with 7 positions matching TRBD2. The CDR3 covers 17 residues. Germline CDR1 reads SGHDN; CDR2 reads FVKESK. V trimming: 1 base; J trimming: 4 bases; junction bases outside the gene matches: 11. Combining the CDR3 with reference TRBV14 and TRBJ2-3 gives the whole variable domain EAGVTQFPSHSVIEKGQTVTLRCDPISGHDNLYWYRRVMGKEIKFLLHFVKESKQDESGMPNNRFLAERTGGTYSTLKVQPAELEDSGVYFCASSQGTGPGGADTQYFGPGTRLTVL.

The table lists this clone with a few counts. The chain is built from TRBV28 and TRBJ2-7; a weak D match, TRBD2 (6 bases). Deletions cut 10 bases from V and 7 bases from J, with 14 bases between. CDR1 is MDHEN and CDR2 is SYDVKM in the germline V gene. This CDR3 is 11 amino acids long. In DNA form, the CDR3 reads TGTGCCACCAGGACTATAGGGGAGCAGTACTTC. Amino acids: CATRTIGEQYF.

The chain uses TRBV4-3 and TRBJ2-5; the match to TRBD1 covers 8 bases. The CDR3 contains 15 residues. CDR1 and CDR2 from the germline V gene are LGHNA and YSLEER. The V segment lost 3 bases and the J segment 5 bases; nucleotides outside the gene matches: 8. The DNA for the CDR3 is TGCGCCAGCAGCCACCGGACAGGGCAGGGGGAGACCCAGTACTTC. It encodes CASSHRTGQGETQYF.

This sequence joins TRBV6-1 and TRBJ2-1; possible D gene TRBD2, 6 bases. Trimming shortened V by 1 base and J by 2 bases, and 21 bases separated the two germline ends. CDR1 is MNHNS and CDR2 is SASEGT in the germline V gene. There are 19 residues in the CDR3. The CDR3 spells CASSEGALFSGDAYNEQFF. CDR3 DNA: TGTGCCAGCAGTGAAGGGGCCTTATTTAGCGGAGACGCCTACAATGAGCAGTTCTTC.

This clone was found once. V is TRBV27 and J is TRBJ2-3, with D tentatively TRBD1 (6 bases). The V end lost 0 bases, the J end lost 4 bases, and 14 bases lay between the germline ends. The CDR3 length is 16 residues. The germline V gene encodes CDR1 MNHEY and CDR2 SMNVEV (reference sequence). CDR3 DNA: TGTGCCAGCAGTTTATCGATACAGGGAACTGCAGATACGCAGTATTTT. Translated, it gives CASSLSIQGTADTQYF.

This clone showed up just a few times. Other DNA sequences in this sample translate to the same CDR3. The rearrangement uses TRBV27 and TRBJ1-1; D might be TRBD1 (5 bases). V gave up 2 bases and J gave up 1 base, with 5 bases separating them. Germline V CDR1 and CDR2: MNHEY, SMNVEV (reference sequence). CDR3 length: 13 amino acids. The CDR3 region has the DNA TGTGCCAGCAGTTTAACAGGGAACACTGAAGCTTTCTTT. Amino acid sequence: CASSLTGNTEAFF.

The chain uses TRBV20-1 and TRBJ2-5, with D unresolved. V was clipped by 6 bases and J by 2 bases, with 7 bases between them. The germline V gene has CDR1 DFQATT and CDR2 SNEGSKA (reference sequence). The CDR3 consists of 11 residues. The DNA for the CDR3 is TGCAGTGCAGCCTTTCAAGAGACCCAGTACTTC. This codes for CSAAFQETQYF.